Listed below are T cell receptor beta chains from one sample, sequenced in a study of cytomegalovirus exposure and HLA in healthy donors. Assay: immunoSEQ multiplex PCR; the TCRdb copy retains only in-frame clones and omits some. The profile shows around 300,000 clones, 80% to 90% of them singletons. The sample consisted of PBMCs. The receptors shown here come from a woman between 18 and 30 years old in good health and CMV-seronegative. Each CDR3 is given without its conserved first and last residue. Each record gives: V gene, J gene, CDR3 protein.

v_gene: TRBV6-5
j_gene: TRBJ2-7
CDR3aa: ASSYSRPGNYEQY

v_gene: TRBV19
j_gene: TRBJ1-1
CDR3aa: ASSTQTGSHEAF

v_gene: TRBV28
j_gene: TRBJ1-5
CDR3aa: ASSGTGSGNQPQH

v_gene: TRBV5-1
j_gene: TRBJ1-2
CDR3aa: ASSLDLRQANYGYT

v_gene: TRBV5-1
j_gene: TRBJ1-6
CDR3aa: ASSLATGSSYNSPLH

v_gene: TRBV9
j_gene: TRBJ2-7
CDR3aa: ASSVAGGPYEQY

v_gene: TRBV6-5
j_gene: TRBJ2-1
CDR3aa: ASSYTGGDEQF

v_gene: TRBV2
j_gene: TRBJ1-2
CDR3aa: ASSGTPYGYT

v_gene: TRBV29-1
j_gene: TRBJ2-5
CDR3aa: SVVQETQY

v_gene: TRBV5-1
j_gene: TRBJ1-4
CDR3aa: ASSPRRTGNEKLF

v_gene: TRBV6-1
j_gene: TRBJ1-2
CDR3aa: ASSDPGTGSRGYT

v_gene: TRBV7-3
j_gene: TRBJ1-2
CDR3aa: ASSLTGGASNGYT

v_gene: TRBV28
j_gene: TRBJ2-7
CDR3aa: ASRGQGAKSHEQY

v_gene: TRBV9
j_gene: TRBJ2-3
CDR3aa: ASSASLGSTDTQY

v_gene: TRBV4-3
j_gene: TRBJ2-2
CDR3aa: ASSRGQLYTGELF

v_gene: TRBV7-2
j_gene: TRBJ1-6
CDR3aa: ASSGKQGTYNSPLH

v_gene: TRBV2
j_gene: TRBJ2-1
CDR3aa: ASTYSSYNEQF

v_gene: TRBV10-3
j_gene: TRBJ1-6
CDR3aa: AISGGQGLNSPLH

v_gene: TRBV7-8
j_gene: TRBJ2-1
CDR3aa: ASSPAASYNEQF

v_gene: TRBV11-2
j_gene: TRBJ1-2
CDR3aa: ASSRTEGDYGYT

v_gene: TRBV14
j_gene: TRBJ1-1
CDR3aa: ASSSLQGPNTEAF

v_gene: TRBV30
j_gene: TRBJ1-2
CDR3aa: AWSTPYRDSQGYT

v_gene: TRBV10-3
j_gene: TRBJ1-2
CDR3aa: AITSITGSRDYGYT

v_gene: TRBV27
j_gene: TRBJ2-5
CDR3aa: ASSYVWTGPQETQY

v_gene: TRBV29-1
j_gene: TRBJ2-3
CDR3aa: SVDRTSGGVDTQY

v_gene: TRBV28
j_gene: TRBJ1-6
CDR3aa: ASLGGSNNSPLH

v_gene: TRBV28
j_gene: TRBJ1-2
CDR3aa: ASSERTWGVFVYGYT

v_gene: TRBV6-5
j_gene: TRBJ2-1
CDR3aa: ASRQALAGVSEQF

v_gene: TRBV30
j_gene: TRBJ1-2
CDR3aa: AWSTRDRGINGYT

v_gene: TRBV7-6
j_gene: TRBJ1-1
CDR3aa: ASSLGTGVLTEAF

v_gene: TRBV18
j_gene: TRBJ2-1
CDR3aa: ASSPNAGTGNYNEQF

v_gene: TRBV4-1
j_gene: TRBJ2-1
CDR3aa: ASSQGRTSVDHEQF

v_gene: TRBV6-6
j_gene: TRBJ1-1
CDR3aa: ASSYSISQGAKAF

v_gene: TRBV12-5
j_gene: TRBJ1-4
CDR3aa: ASGLLEKLF

v_gene: TRBV29-1
j_gene: TRBJ2-1
CDR3aa: SVGARNEQF

v_gene: TRBV4-3
j_gene: TRBJ1-4
CDR3aa: ASSQGRTGRNEKLF

v_gene: TRBV11-3
j_gene: TRBJ1-1
CDR3aa: ASSHDRGPAQLSTEAF

v_gene: TRBV4-1
j_gene: TRBJ2-7
CDR3aa: ASSPAGRNEQY

v_gene: TRBV14
j_gene: TRBJ1-1
CDR3aa: ASSSNSRDTEAF

v_gene: TRBV4-1
j_gene: TRBJ1-5
CDR3aa: ASSQVSQGVQPQH

v_gene: TRBV30
j_gene: TRBJ1-3
CDR3aa: AWSVYQGSGNTIY

v_gene: TRBV7-2
j_gene: TRBJ2-7
CDR3aa: ASSLEVGRGGWWEQY

v_gene: TRBV5-1
j_gene: TRBJ1-1
CDR3aa: ASSQGDRGPNTEAF

v_gene: TRBV7-2
j_gene: TRBJ1-1
CDR3aa: ASSPRRNTEAF

v_gene: TRBV19
j_gene: TRBJ2-7
CDR3aa: ASSTEDLAEQY